Sequencing of this TCR beta chain was carried out in a study of control samples from healthy donors and cancer patients. TCRdb keeps only in-frame clones here, not all; method: immunoSEQ multiplex PCR. The table has 100,000 to 150,000 clones, around nine tenths seen once. CDR3 length: 14 residues. Per germline, CDR1 MNHEY and CDR2 SVGAGI. The ends were cut back, 0 bases at V and 3 bases at J, with 8 bases in the middle. The sequence was obtained from a man aged 40-49 years in good health. V is TRBV6-5 and J is TRBJ1-2; TRBD1 might be the D (5 bases). Sequences were obtained from blood. The CDR3 here is CASSYSRQYYGYTF. The CDR3 DNA follows: TGTGCCAGCAGTTACTCGAGACAGTACTATGGCTACACCTTC.